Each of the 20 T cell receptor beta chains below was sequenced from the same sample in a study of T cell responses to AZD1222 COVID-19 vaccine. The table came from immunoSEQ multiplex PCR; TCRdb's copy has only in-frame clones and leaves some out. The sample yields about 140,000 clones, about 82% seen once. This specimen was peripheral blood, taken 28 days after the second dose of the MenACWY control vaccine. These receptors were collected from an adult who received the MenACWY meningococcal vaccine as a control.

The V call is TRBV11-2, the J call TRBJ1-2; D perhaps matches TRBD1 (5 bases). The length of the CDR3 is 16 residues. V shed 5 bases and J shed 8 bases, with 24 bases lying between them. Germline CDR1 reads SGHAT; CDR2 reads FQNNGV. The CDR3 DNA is TGTGCCAGCAGCCGAAAGATTGGGGCCGGGAACGTCGGCTACACCTTC. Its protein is CASSRKIGAGNVGYTF.

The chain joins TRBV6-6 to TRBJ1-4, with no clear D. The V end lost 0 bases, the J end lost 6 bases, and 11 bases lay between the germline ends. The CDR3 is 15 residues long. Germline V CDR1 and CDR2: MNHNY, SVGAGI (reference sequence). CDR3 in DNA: TGTGCCAGCAGTTACTCGGGGAACATTTATGAAAAACTGTTTTTT. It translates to CASSYSGNIYEKLFF.

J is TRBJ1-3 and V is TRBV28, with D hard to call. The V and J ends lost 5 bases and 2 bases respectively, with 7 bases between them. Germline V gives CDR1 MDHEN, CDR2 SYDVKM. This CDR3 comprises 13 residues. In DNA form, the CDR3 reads TGTGCCAGCAGTCCCCTGGCTGGAAACACCATATATTTT. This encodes CASSPLAGNTIYF.

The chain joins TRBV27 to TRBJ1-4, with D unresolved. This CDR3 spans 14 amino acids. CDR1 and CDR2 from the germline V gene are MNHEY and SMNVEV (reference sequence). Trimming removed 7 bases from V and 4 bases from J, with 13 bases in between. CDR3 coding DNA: TGTGCCAGCACCTCGGACTGGGATAATGAAAAACTGTTTTTT. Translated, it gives CASTSDWDNEKLFF.

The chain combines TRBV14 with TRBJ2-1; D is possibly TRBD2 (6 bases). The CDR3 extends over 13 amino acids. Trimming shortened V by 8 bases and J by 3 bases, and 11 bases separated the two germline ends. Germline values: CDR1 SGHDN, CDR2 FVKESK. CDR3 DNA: TGTGCCAGCGGACCGGGACTCTACAATGAGCAGTTCTTC. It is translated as CASGPGLYNEQFF.

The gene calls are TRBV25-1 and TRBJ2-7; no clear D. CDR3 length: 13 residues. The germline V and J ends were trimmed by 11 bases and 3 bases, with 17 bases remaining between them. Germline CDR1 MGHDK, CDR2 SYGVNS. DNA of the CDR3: TGTGCCCGAGGTAACATCCTAGGCTACGAGCAGTACGTC. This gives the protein CARGNILGYEQYV.

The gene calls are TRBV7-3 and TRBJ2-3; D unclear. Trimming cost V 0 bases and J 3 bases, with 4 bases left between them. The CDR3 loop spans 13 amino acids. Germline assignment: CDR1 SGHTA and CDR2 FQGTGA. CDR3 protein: CASSLTWTDTQYF. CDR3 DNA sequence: TGTGCCAGCAGCTTAACGTGGACAGATACGCAGTATTTT.

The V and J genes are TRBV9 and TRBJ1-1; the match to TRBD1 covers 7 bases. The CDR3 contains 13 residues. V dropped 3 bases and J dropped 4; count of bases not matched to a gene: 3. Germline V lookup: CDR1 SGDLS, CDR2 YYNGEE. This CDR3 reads CASSAGGTTEAFF. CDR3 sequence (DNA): TGTGCCAGCAGCGCAGGGGGGACCACTGAAGCTTTCTTT.

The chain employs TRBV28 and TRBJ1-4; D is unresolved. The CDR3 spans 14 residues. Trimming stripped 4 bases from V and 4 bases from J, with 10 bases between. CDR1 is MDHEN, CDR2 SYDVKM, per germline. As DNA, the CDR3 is TGTGCCAGCAGTTATCCAGGCTATAATGAAAAACTGTTTTTT. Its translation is CASSYPGYNEKLFF. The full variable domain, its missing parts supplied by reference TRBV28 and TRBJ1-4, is DVKVTQSSRYLVKRTGEKVFLECVQDMDHENMFWYRQDPGLGLRLIYFSYDVKMKEKGDIPEGYSVSREKKERFSLILESASTNQTSMYLCASSYPGYNEKLFFGSGTQLSVL.

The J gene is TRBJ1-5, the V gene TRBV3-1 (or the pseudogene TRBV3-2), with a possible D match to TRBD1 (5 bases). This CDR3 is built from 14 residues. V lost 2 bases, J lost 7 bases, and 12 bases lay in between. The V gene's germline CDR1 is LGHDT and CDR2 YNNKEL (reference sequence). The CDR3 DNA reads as TGTGCCAGCAGCCAACAGGGTATCAGGCAGCCCCAGCATTTT. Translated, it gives CASSQQGIRQPQHF.

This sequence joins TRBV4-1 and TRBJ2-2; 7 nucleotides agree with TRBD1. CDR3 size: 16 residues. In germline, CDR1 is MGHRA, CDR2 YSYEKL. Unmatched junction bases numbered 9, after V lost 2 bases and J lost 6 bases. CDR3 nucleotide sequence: TGCGCCAGCAGCCAACGATCACTGACAGGGTCCGGGGAGCTGTTTTTT. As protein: CASSQRSLTGSGELFF.

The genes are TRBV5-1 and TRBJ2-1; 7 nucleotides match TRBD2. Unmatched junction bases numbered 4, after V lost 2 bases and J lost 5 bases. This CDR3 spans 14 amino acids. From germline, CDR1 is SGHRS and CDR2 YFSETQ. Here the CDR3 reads CASSFSGTNNEQFF. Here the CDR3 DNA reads TGCGCCAGCAGCTTTTCCGGGACTAACAATGAGCAGTTCTTC.

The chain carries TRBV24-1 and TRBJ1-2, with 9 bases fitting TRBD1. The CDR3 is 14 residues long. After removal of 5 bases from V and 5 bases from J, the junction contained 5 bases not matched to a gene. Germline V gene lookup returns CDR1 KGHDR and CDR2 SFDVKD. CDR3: CATSAGTGFYGYTF. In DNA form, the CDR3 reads TGTGCCACCAGTGCCGGGACAGGGTTTTATGGCTACACCTTC.

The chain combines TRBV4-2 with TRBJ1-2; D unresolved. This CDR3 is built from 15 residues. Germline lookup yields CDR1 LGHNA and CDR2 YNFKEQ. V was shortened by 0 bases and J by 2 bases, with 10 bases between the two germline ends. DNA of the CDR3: TGTGCCAGCAGCCAAGATAAGAACGGGAACTATGGCTACACCTTC. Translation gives CASSQDKNGNYGYTF.

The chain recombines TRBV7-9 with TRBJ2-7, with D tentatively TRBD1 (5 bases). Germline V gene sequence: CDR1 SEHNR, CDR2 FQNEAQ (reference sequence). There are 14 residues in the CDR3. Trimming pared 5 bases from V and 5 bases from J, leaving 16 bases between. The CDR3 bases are TGTGCCAGCAGCCCTAGGACACTGGGCCACGAGCAGTACTTC. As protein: CASSPRTLGHEQYF. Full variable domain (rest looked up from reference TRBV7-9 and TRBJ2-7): DTGVSQNPRHKITKRGQNVTFRCDPISEHNRLYWYRQTLGQGPEFLTYFQNEAQLEKSRLLSDRFSAERPKGSFSTLEIQRTEQGDSAMYLCASSPRTLGHEQYFGPGTRLTVT.

In DNA form, the CDR3 reads TGTGCCAGCAGCCACCCCAACACTGAAGCTTTCTTT. Translated, it gives CASSHPNTEAFF. J is TRBJ1-1 and V is TRBV7-2; D not certain. The V gene's germline CDR1 is SGHTA and CDR2 FQGNSA. V lost 5 bases and J lost 2, with 6 bases in between. CDR3 size: 12 residues.

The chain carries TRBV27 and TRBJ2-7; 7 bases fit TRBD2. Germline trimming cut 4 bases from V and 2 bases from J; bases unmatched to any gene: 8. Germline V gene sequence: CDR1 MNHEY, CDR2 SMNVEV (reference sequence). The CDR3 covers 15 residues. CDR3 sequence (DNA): TGTGCCAGCAGTTGGGGTGGGGCGGGGGCCTACGAGCAGTACTTC. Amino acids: CASSWGGAGAYEQYF.

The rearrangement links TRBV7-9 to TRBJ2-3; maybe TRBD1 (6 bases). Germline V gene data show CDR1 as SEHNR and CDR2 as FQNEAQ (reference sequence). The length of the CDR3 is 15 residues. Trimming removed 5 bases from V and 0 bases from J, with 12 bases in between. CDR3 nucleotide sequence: TGTGCCAGCAGCCCGAACAGGGCTAGCACAGATACGCAGTATTTT. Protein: CASSPNRASTDTQYF.

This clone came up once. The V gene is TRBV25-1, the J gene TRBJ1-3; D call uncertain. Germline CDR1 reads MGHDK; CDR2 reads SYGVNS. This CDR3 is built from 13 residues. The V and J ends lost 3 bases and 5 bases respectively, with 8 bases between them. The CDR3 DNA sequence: TGTGCCAGCAGTGATCTGGGTCGAAACACCATATATTTT. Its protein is CASSDLGRNTIYF.

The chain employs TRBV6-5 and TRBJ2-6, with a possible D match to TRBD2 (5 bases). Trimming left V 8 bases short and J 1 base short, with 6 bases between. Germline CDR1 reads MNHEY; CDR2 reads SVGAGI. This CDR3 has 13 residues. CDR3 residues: CASQRSGANVLTF. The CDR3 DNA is TGTGCCAGCCAGCGGTCTGGGGCCAACGTCCTGACTTTC.